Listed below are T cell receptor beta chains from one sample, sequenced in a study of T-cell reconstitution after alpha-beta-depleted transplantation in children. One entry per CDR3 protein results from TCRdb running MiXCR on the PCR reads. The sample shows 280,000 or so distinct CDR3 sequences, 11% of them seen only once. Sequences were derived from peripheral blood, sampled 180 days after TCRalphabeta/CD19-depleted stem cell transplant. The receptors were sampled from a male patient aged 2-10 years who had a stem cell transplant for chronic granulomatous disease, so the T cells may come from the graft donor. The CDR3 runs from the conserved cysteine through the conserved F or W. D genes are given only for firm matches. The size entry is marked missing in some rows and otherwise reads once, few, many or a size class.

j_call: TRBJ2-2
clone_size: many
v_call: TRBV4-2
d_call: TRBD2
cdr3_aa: CASSRDSGGAGELFF
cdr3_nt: TGTGCCAGCAGCCGGGATAGCGGGGGGGCCGGGGAGCTGTTTTTT

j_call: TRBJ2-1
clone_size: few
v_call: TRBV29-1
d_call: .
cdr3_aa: CSVAQGEVRQFF
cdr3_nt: TGCAGCGTTGCACAGGGCGAAGTTAGGCAGTTCTTC

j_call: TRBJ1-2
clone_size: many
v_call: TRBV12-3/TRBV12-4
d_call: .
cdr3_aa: CASSPPGGHVGYTF
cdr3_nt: TGTGCCAGCAGCCCCCCGGGGGGACATGTTGGCTACACCTTC

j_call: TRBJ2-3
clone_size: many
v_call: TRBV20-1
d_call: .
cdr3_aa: CSARGGPDTQYF
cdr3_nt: TGCAGTGCTAGAGGGGGGCCAGATACGCAGTATTTT

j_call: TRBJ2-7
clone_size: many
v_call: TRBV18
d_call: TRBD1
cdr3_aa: CASSTTGTGIGEQYF
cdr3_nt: TGTGCCAGCTCAACGACCGGGACAGGGATAGGCGAGCAGTACTTC

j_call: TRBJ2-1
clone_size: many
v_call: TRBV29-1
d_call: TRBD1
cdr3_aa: CSVRRGQANNEQFF
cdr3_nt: TGCAGCGTCCGCCGGGGACAGGCCAACAATGAGCAGTTCTTC

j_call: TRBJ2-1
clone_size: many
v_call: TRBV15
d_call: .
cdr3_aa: CATGPLGNEQFF
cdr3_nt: TGTGCCACCGGGCCACTTGGGAATGAGCAGTTCTTC

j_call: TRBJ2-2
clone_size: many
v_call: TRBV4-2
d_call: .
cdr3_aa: CASSQDEGSTGELFF
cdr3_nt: TGTGCCAGCAGCCAAGATGAGGGCAGCACCGGGGAGCTGTTTTTT

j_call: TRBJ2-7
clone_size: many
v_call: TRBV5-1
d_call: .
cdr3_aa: CASSSYTGVLYEQYF
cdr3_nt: TGCGCCAGCAGCTCATACACGGGGGTTTTATACGAGCAGTACTTC

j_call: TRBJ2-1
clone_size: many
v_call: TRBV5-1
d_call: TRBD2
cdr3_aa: CASSPSGSPDPSYNEQFF
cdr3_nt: TGCGCCAGCAGCCCTAGCGGGAGTCCCGATCCCTCCTACAATGAGCAGTTCTTC

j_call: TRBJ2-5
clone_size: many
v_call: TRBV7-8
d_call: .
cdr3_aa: CASSYRTTQETQYF
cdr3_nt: TGTGCCAGCAGCTACCGGACAACTCAAGAGACCCAGTACTTC

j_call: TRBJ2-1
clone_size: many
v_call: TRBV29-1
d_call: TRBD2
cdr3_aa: CSAVPGPSGRAQRYNEQFF
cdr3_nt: TGCAGCGCCGTCCCCGGGCCTAGCGGGAGGGCCCAGAGGTACAATGAGCAGTTCTTC

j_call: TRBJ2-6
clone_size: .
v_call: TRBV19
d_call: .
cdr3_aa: CASSGRGTGTGANVLTF
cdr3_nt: TGTGCCAGTAGTGGACGGGGTACAGGGACTGGGGCCAACGTCCTGACTTTC

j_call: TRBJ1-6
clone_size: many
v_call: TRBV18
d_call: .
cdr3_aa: CASSPLSRRTENNSPLHF
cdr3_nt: TGTGCCAGCTCACCCTTGTCCCGCCGGACAGAGAATAATTCACCCCTCCACTTT

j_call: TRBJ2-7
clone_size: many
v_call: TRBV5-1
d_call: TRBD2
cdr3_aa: CASSLEVAGVPLYEQYF
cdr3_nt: TGCGCCAGCAGCTTGGAAGTAGCGGGAGTCCCACTCTACGAGCAGTACTTC

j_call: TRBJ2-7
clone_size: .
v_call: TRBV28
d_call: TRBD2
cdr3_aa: CASSFWGGDYEQYF
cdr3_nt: TGTGCCAGCAGTTTTTGGGGGGGGGATTACGAGCAGTACTTC

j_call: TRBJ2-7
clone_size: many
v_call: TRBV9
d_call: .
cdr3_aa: CASSVAGGPEQYF
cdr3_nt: TGTGCCAGCAGCGTAGCTGGGGGGCCCGAGCAGTACTTC

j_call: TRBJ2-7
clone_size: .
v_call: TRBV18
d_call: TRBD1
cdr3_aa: CASSPLRQGNGEQYF
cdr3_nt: TGTGCCAGCTCACCACTCCGACAGGGGAATGGCGAGCAGTACTTC

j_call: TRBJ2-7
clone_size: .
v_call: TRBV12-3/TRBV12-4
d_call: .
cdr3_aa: CANSHRGGSSYEQYF
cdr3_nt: TGTGCCAACAGCCACAGGGGGGGCTCCTCCTACGAGCAATACTTC

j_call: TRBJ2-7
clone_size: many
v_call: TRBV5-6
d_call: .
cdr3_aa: CASSLPGYQQYF
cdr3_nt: TGTGCCAGCAGCTTGCCCGGGTATCAGCAGTACTTC

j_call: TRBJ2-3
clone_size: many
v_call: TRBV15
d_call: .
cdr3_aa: CATSRDTDLYF
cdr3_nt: TGTGCCACCAGCAGAGACACAGACCTGTATTTT

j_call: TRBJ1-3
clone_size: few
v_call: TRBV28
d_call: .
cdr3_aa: CASSLYNLGNTIYF
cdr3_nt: TGTGCCAGCAGTTTATATAATTTAGGAAACACCATATATTTT

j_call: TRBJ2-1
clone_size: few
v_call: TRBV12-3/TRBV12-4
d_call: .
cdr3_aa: CASSLPPPGSYNEQFF
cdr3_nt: TGTGCCAGCAGTTTACCCCCACCGGGCTCCTACAATGAGCAGTTCTTC

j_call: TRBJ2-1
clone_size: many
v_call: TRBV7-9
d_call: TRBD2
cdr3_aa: CASSAGTKNEQFF
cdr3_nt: TGTGCCAGCAGCGCCGGGACTAAAAATGAGCAGTTCTTC

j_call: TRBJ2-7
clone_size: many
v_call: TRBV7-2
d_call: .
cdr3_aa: CASSLVSSEQYF
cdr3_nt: TGTGCCAGCAGCTTAGTATCATCCGAGCAGTACTTC

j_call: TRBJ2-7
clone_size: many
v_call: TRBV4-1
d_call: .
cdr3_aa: CASSQEGWAEQYF
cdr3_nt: TGCGCCAGCAGCCAAGAAGGGTGGGCCGAGCAGTACTTC

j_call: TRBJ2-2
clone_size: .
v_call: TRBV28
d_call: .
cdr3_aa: CASKRLPTNTGELFF
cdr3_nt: TGTGCCAGCAAGAGACTACCTACGAACACCGGGGAGCTGTTTTTT

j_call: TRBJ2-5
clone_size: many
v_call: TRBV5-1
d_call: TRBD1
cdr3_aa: CASSSRTGGFETQYF
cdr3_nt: TGCGCCAGCAGCTCTCGGACAGGGGGCTTTGAGACCCAGTACTTC

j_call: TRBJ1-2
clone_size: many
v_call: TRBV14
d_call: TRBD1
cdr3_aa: CASSPLQGSGYTF
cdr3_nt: TGTGCCAGCAGCCCACTACAGGGGAGTGGCTACACCTTC

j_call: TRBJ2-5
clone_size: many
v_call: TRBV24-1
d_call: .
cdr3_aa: CATSYRETQYF
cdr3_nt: TGTGCCACCAGTTATAGGGAGACCCAGTACTTC

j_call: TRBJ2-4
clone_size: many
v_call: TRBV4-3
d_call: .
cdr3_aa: CASSQDRTAQNIQYF
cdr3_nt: TGCGCCAGCAGCCAAGATCGGACAGCCCAAAACATTCAGTACTTC

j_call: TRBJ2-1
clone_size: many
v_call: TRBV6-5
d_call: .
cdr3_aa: CASSSKRAENYNEQFF
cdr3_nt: TGTGCCAGCAGTTCCAAGAGAGCGGAGAATTACAATGAGCAGTTCTTC

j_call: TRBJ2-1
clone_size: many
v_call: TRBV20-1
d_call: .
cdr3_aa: CSVRTELNEQFF
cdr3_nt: TGCAGTGTTAGGACCGAGCTCAATGAGCAGTTCTTC

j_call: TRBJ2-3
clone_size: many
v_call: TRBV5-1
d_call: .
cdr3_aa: CASSLAFEGITDTQYF
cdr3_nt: TGCGCCAGCAGCTTGGCCTTCGAGGGAATCACAGATACGCAGTATTTT

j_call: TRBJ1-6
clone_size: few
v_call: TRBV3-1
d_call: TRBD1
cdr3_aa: CASSQRQGASYNSPLHF
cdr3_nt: TGTGCCAGCAGCCAAAGGCAGGGGGCCTCCTATAATTCACCCCTCCACTTT

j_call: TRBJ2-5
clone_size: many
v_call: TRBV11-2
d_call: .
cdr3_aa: CASSFGLQETQYF
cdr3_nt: TGTGCCAGCAGCTTTGGACTTCAAGAGACCCAGTACTTC

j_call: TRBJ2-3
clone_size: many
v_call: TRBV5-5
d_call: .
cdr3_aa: CASSLLGDTQYF
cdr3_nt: TGTGCCAGCAGCTTACTCGGGGATACGCAGTATTTT

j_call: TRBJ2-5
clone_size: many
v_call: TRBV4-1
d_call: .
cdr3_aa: CASSQEKEGLQETQYF
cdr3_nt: TGCGCCAGCAGCCAAGAGAAGGAGGGACTCCAAGAGACCCAGTACTTC

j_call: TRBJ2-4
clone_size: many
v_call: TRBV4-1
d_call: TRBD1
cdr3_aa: CASSQVGQGIQYF
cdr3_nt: TGCGCCAGCAGCCAAGTGGGACAGGGGATTCAGTACTTC

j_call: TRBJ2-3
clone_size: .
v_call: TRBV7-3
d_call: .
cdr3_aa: CASRGGNTDTQYF
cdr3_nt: TGTGCCAGCCGTGGGGGGAACACAGATACGCAGTATTTT

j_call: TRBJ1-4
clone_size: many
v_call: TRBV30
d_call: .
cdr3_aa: CAWSFSRVRPAEKLFF
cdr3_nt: TGTGCCTGGAGTTTCAGCAGGGTAAGACCGGCTGAAAAACTGTTTTTT